This entry lists 21 T cell receptor beta chains sequenced from one sample in a study of T cell changes during pregnancy in multiple sclerosis. Profiled with immunoSEQ multiplex PCR; TCRdb holds only in-frame clones, not every one. The top ten hold approximately 2.8% of the sample, which has over 55,000 clones, about 92% seen once. The material sequenced was CD8+ T cells from peripheral blood mononuclear cells, taken in the third trimester of pregnancy. These TCRs come from a female donor in good health, enrolled as a control in a pregnancy study.

This clone appeared a single time. The chain combines TRBV5-1 with TRBJ2-5; 9 nucleotides match TRBD2. Per the germline V gene, CDR1 is SGHRS and CDR2 is YFSETQ. Trimming at V came to 4 bases and at J to 3 bases, leaving 4 bases not matched to a gene. The CDR3 runs 14 residues. The CDR3: CASSAGGEEETQYF. The CDR3 coding sequence is TGCGCCAGCAGCGCGGGGGGGGAAGAAGAGACCCAGTACTTC. Together with reference TRBV5-1 and TRBJ2-5, the CDR3 gives the full variable domain: KAGVTQTPRYLIKTRGQQVTLSCSPISGHRSVSWYQQTPGQGLQFLFEYFSETQRNKGNFPGRFSGRQFSNSRSEMNVSTLELGDSALYLCASSAGGEEETQYFGPGTRLLVL.

This clone was counted between two and nine times. The chain has TRBV7-8 and TRBJ1-5; D is ambiguous. The V gene's germline CDR1 is SGHVS and CDR2 FQNEAQ. Trimming removed 1 base at V and 7 bases at J, with 14 bases between. There are 15 residues in the CDR3. DNA for the CDR3: TGTGCCAGCAGCTTAGTTGTAGGCGGAGGGCAGCCCCAGCATTTT. Residues: CASSLVVGGGQPQHF.

V gene TRBV25-1 combines with J gene TRBJ2-5; 11 bases line up with TRBD1. Trimming took 4 bases from V and 5 from J; bases not matched to a gene: 6. CDR3 length equals 15 residues. Germline V lookup: CDR1 MGHDK, CDR2 SYGVNS. The CDR3 here is CASSARTGGRETQYF. The DNA of the CDR3 is TGTGCCAGCAGTGCTAGGACAGGGGGCCGGGAGACCCAGTACTTC.

The chain combines TRBV15 with TRBJ2-3, with 8 bases that match TRBD1. This CDR3 region has 14 residues. Trimming took 8 bases from V and 3 from J; bases not matched to a gene: 7. From germline, CDR1 is LNHNV and CDR2 YYDKDF (reference sequence). CDR3 amino acids: CATSRTGRTDTQYF. Here the CDR3 DNA reads TGTGCCACCTCTAGGACAGGGAGAACAGATACGCAGTATTTT.

V and J are TRBV9 and TRBJ2-1, with TRBD2 identical over 9 bases. The CDR3 is 16 residues long. In germline, CDR1 is SGDLS, CDR2 YYNGEE. The J segment lost 4 bases and the V segment lost 3 bases, leaving 8 bases of the junction unmatched. The CDR3 region is CASSAGRSGGYNEQFF. For the CDR3, the DNA is TGTGCCAGCAGCGCCGGGCGGAGCGGGGGGTACAATGAGCAGTTCTTC.

The chain employs TRBV29-1 and TRBJ1-2; perhaps TRBD1 as D (5 bases). Trimming removed 2 bases from V and 5 bases from J, with 15 bases in between. From germline, CDR1 is SQVTM and CDR2 ANQGSEA. This CDR3 spans 14 amino acids. CDR3 nucleotides: TGCAGCGTTGAAAGTGGAGGGGTATGGTATGGCTACACCTTC. It yields the protein CSVESGGVWYGYTF.

This clone appeared a single time. CDR3 sequence reads: CASSLGQAPSEKLFF. For the CDR3, the DNA is TGCGCCAGCAGCCTCGGACAGGCCCCTTCGGAAAAACTGTTTTTT. The rearrangement uses TRBV4-3 and TRBJ1-4, with TRBD1 matching 7 bases. From germline, CDR1 is LGHNA and CDR2 YSLEER. V gave up 4 bases and J gave up 8 bases; unmatched junction bases: 10. The length of the CDR3 is 15 residues.

This clone was seen just once. The rearrangement links TRBV30 to TRBJ2-6, with D perhaps TRBD1 (6 bases). Trimming removed 2 bases from V and 4 bases from J, with 9 bases in between. This CDR3 is 14 amino acids long. Germline lookup yields CDR1 GTSNPN and CDR2 SVGIG (reference sequence). The CDR3 is CAWSQGRGANVLTF. The CDR3 DNA follows: TGTGCCTGGAGTCAGGGGCGAGGGGCCAACGTCCTGACTTTC.

This rearrangement joins TRBV27 to TRBJ1-1; perhaps TRBD1 as D (6 bases). Germline CDR1 and CDR2: MNHEY and SMNVEV (reference sequence). CDR3 length: 13 amino acids. V lost 5 bases to trimming and J lost 4 bases, with 11 bases between them. The CDR3 reads CASSPTGLTEAFF. DNA for the CDR3: TGTGCCAGCAGTCCTACAGGGCTCACTGAAGCTTTCTTT.

The rearrangement links TRBV4-3 to TRBJ2-4, with D possibly being TRBD2 (5 bases). The CDR3 is 14 residues long. CDR1 and CDR2 (germline): LGHNA, YSLEER. The V gene lost 0 bases and the J gene lost 5 bases, with 8 bases spanning the gap. This CDR3 is CASSQDIGENIQYF. The CDR3 DNA is TGCGCCAGCAGCCAAGATATCGGGGAAAACATTCAGTACTTC.

This rearrangement joins TRBV7-9 to TRBJ1-4, with 8 nucleotides matching TRBD1. V gave up 3 bases and J gave up 7 bases; unmatched junction bases: 4. This CDR3 comprises 14 residues. Germline V gives CDR1 SEHNR, CDR2 FQNEAQ (reference sequence). CDR3 region: CASSLSDRAEKLFF. The CDR3 coding sequence is TGTGCCAGCAGCTTGTCGGACAGGGCTGAAAAACTGTTTTTT.

The sample holds one count of this clone. V usage is TRBV30 and J usage is TRBJ2-7; D ambiguous. The CDR3 extends over 13 amino acids. Germline CDR1 reads GTSNPN; CDR2 reads SVGIG (reference sequence). Trimming stripped 4 bases from V and 0 bases from J, with 10 bases between. CDR3 sequence reads: CAWTPESSYEQYF. In nucleotides, the CDR3 is TGTGCCTGGACTCCGGAGAGCTCCTACGAGCAGTACTTC.

The J gene is TRBJ1-3, the V gene TRBV19; D remains ambiguous. The V gene's germline CDR1 is LNHDA and CDR2 SQIVND (reference sequence). This CDR3 is 14 amino acids long. The V and J ends lost 3 bases and 0 bases respectively, with 6 bases between them. The CDR3 spells CASSMGSSGNTIYF. Here the CDR3 DNA reads TGTGCCAGTAGTATGGGCAGCTCTGGAAACACCATATATTTT. Full variable domain (rest looked up from reference TRBV19 and TRBJ1-3): DGGITQSPKYLFRKEGQNVTLSCEQNLNHDAMYWYRQDPGQGLRLIYYSQIVNDFQKGDIAEGYSVSREKKESFPLTVTSAQKNPTAFYLCASSMGSSGNTIYFGEGSWLTVV.

This chain joins TRBV6-4 and TRBJ2-3, with 8 bases fitting TRBD2. J was trimmed by 4 bases and V by 2 bases; bases with no gene match: 5. The CDR3 spans 15 residues. Germline lookup yields CDR1 MRHNA and CDR2 SNTAGT. CDR3 sequence (DNA): TGTGCCAGCAGTGACGGTACGGGGGGGCCAGATACGCAGTATTTT. Its translation: CASSDGTGGPDTQYF.

The chain joins TRBV30 to TRBJ2-2; 10 positions match TRBD1. In germline, CDR1 is GTSNPN, CDR2 SVGIG (reference sequence). The length of the CDR3 is 15 residues. J was trimmed by 6 bases and V by 1 base; bases with no gene match: 5. In DNA form, the CDR3 reads TGTGCCTGGAGTGCGGGACAGGGGTGGCCCGGGGAGCTGTTTTTT. Translating gives CAWSAGQGWPGELFF.

The rearrangement joins TRBV4-2 to TRBJ1-1; 8 bases map to TRBD1. Germline V CDR1 and CDR2: LGHNA, YNFKEQ. J gave up 6 bases and V 4 bases, and 4 bases lay outside the gene matches. The CDR3 has 13 amino acids. CDR3: CASSLDRGAEAFF. In DNA form, the CDR3 reads TGTGCCAGCAGCCTTGACAGGGGAGCTGAAGCTTTCTTT.

Details on this clone: Other DNA sequences in the sample encode the same CDR3. The chain employs TRBV9 and TRBJ2-3; TRBD2 aligns across 9 bases. V lost 2 bases to trimming and J lost 6 bases; unmatched junction nucleotides: 4. The germline gives CDR1 SGDLS, CDR2 YYNGEE. The CDR3 is made up of 14 amino acids. CDR3 residues: CASSVAGGPDTQYF. CDR3 nucleotide sequence: TGTGCCAGCAGCGTTGCGGGGGGGCCCGATACGCAGTATTTT.

The gene calls are TRBV7-9 and TRBJ2-5; 9 bases agree with TRBD2. Losses at the gene ends were 3 bases for V and 5 bases for J; bases not matched to a gene: 7. Germline CDR1 reads SEHNR; CDR2 reads FQNEAQ (reference sequence). CDR3 length: 15 amino acids. The CDR3 sequence: CASSLSSGGHETQYF. In DNA, the CDR3 is TGTGCCAGCAGCTTGTCGAGCGGGGGGCACGAGACCCAGTACTTC.

This chain connects TRBV15 to TRBJ1-1; D ambiguous. Looked up from germline, CDR1 is LNHNV and CDR2 is YYDKDF (reference sequence). This CDR3 is built from 13 residues. Trimming left V 3 bases short and J 2 bases short, with 7 bases between. The CDR3 reads CATSRSRNTEAFF. The CDR3 DNA follows: TGTGCCACCAGCAGGTCTAGAAACACTGAAGCTTTCTTT.

The chain employs TRBV2 and TRBJ2-2; maybe TRBD2 (6 bases). Germline V gene data show CDR1 as SNHLY and CDR2 as FYNNEI. Trimming stripped 6 bases from V and 7 bases from J, with 18 bases between. This CDR3 has 15 residues. Written as DNA, the CDR3 is TGTGCCAGCAGGATGACTAGTTCCGGGGGCGGGGAGCTGTTTTTT. Its protein is CASRMTSSGGGELFF. The full variable domain, completed using reference TRBV2 and TRBJ2-2, is EPEVTQTPSHQVTQMGQEVILRCVPISNHLYFYWYRQILGQKVEFLVSFYNNEISEKSEIFDDQFSVERPDGSNFTLKIRSTKLEDSAMYFCASRMTSSGGGELFFGEGSRLTVL.

The sample holds one count of this clone. J is TRBJ2-1 and V is TRBV9; 9 nucleotides line up with TRBD2. J lost 5 bases, V lost 2 bases, and 8 bases had no gene match. This CDR3 spans 16 amino acids. Germline V lookup: CDR1 SGDLS, CDR2 YYNGEE. In DNA, the CDR3 is TGTGCCAGCAGCGTCGACCCGGCGGGGGGGGACAATGAGCAGTTCTTC. Translation gives CASSVDPAGGDNEQFF.